This T cell receptor beta chain was found in a study of T cells after posttransplantation cyclophosphamide. Clones were read by immunoSEQ multiplex PCR, and TCRdb kept only the in-frame ones, dropping some. Among approximately 50,000 clones listed, 90% to 95% were seen once. Germline V gene lookup returns CDR1 SGDLS and CDR2 YYNGEE. This CDR3 has 13 residues. Deletions cut 0 bases from V and 6 bases from J, with 7 bases between. Sequenced input: PBMCs. The V call is TRBV9, the J call TRBJ2-1; D uncertain. This receptor was identified in a woman aged 30 to 39 in good health and a related stem cell transplant donor. Written as DNA, the CDR3 is TGTGCCAGCAGCGTAGACTCGGTCAATGAGCAGTTCTTC. Protein: CASSVDSVNEQFF.